This TCR beta chain was recovered during a study of blood T cell repertoires in COVID-19 (dated by TCRdb to the early 2020s). Study-level background: Collaborator samples came from the United States, Italy and Spain and covered acute and convalescent phases of COVID-19. The material from the prospective study consisted of cDNA or gDNA derived from T cells, B-cell-depleted T cells, or PBMCs. Subjects who had been exposed to COVID-19, were actively infected with it, or had recovered from it provided the deeply sampled blood TCRbeta repertoires that made up the dataset. The repertoires were released in a freely available public database meant as a resource for research on the immune response to SARS-CoV-2. The samples were drawn from the first 160 participants of the ongoing ImmuneRACE study and from 950 to 1,500 subjects provided by 6 global collaborators. The sample metadata nearly always contained a de-identified subject ID, COVID-19 status, age in years and sex. HLA class I and class II types, where available, came from metadata supplied by the sample provider rather than from assay-based typing. What the work shows at the level of the full study, not this receptor alone: Clinical and demographic metadata were provided uncurated, with the amount varying by source and participant.

CDR1 and CDR2, looked up from the germline V gene, are SNHLY and FYNNEI. Including the terminal cysteine and phenylalanine, the CDR3 comprises 13 residues. Only the CDR3 part of the read is kept: 39 bases, read in frame from the first base. Unmatched junction bases come to 8, with V trimmed by 11 bases and J by 4 bases. One collaborating source in Seattle enrolled patients while the patients were actively infected and followed the patients over time throughout the course of disease. Whole blood was collected in K2EDTA tubes by collaborating institutions according to the institutions' own protocols. For TCRbeta analysis, collaborators shipped samples as frozen whole blood, isolated PBMCs, or DNA extracted from either of those sample types. Remarks on this clone: Its antigen remains undetermined. Per-base qualities were not stored, and no clone one base away is much larger.

The immunoSEQ Assay, a bias-controlled multiplex PCR, was used to amplify TCRbeta CDR3 regions from genomic DNA. In the paper's pipeline: The number of nucleated cells in each sample was estimated by amplification of reference gene primers within the assay. To quantify the absolute abundance of each unique TCRbeta CDR3 rearrangement, sequence reads were collapsed and filtered. For each sample, productive Simpson clonality was calculated as the square root of Simpson's diversity index across productive rearrangements. The table comes from immuneACCESS by way of TCRdb, which keeps in-frame sequences with V and J called. Part of the clones is missing from these tables; in studies checked, under half for an unresolved V gene and the rest for unknown reasons. V, J and clone size were drawn from that table, and D and trimming were deduced from the DNA. The sample table records 250,000 to 300,000 clones; approximately 90% of these occur just once. In total, the top ten clones hold over 2% of the sample.

This receptor was identified in a woman under 40 with COVID-19, enrolled during active disease. The V and J segments used are TRBV2 and TRBJ1-2, with 9 bases matching TRBD1. Sequencing used peripheral blood. The CDR3 has the sequence CAVPDRGGYGYTF. The sequenced DNA: TGTGCCGTACCGGACAGGGGCGGCTATGGCTACACCTTC.